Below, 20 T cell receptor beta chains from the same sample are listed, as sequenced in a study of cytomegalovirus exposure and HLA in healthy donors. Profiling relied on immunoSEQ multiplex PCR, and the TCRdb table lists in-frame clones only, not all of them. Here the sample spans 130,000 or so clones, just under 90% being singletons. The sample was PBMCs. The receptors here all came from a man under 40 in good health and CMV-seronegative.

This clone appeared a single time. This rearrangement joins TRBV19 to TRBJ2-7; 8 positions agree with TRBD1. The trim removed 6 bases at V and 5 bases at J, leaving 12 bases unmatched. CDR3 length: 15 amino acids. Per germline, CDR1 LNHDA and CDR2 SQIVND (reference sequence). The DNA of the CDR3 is TGTGCCAGTAGATCTTTAGGACAGGGCCGGAACGAGCAGTACTTC. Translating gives CASRSLGQGRNEQYF.

The CDR3 nucleotides read TGTGCCAGCAGCTCGACAGGGGGACAAGAGACCCAGTACTTC. It specifies CASSSTGGQETQYF. V usage is TRBV5-4 and J usage is TRBJ2-5, with TRBD1 identical over 9 bases. The CDR3 totals 14 residues. J lost 2 bases, V lost 3 bases, and 2 bases had no gene match. Germline CDR1 and CDR2: SGHNT and YYREEE (reference sequence).

CDR3 bases: TGTGCCAGCAGGTGGGGACAGGCAAAAGGGAACACTGAAGCTTTCTTT. Amino acids: CASRWGQAKGNTEAFF. The chain recombines TRBV28 with TRBJ1-1; 8 nucleotides agree with TRBD1. Unmatched junction bases numbered 10, after V lost 6 bases and J lost 1 base. Germline V lookup: CDR1 MDHEN, CDR2 SYDVKM. The CDR3 totals 16 residues.

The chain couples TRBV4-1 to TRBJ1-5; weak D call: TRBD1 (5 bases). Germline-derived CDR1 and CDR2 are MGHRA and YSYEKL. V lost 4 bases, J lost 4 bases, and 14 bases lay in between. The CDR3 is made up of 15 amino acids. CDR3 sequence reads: CASSPHTGSNQPQHF. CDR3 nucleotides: TGCGCCAGCAGCCCACACACAGGAAGTAATCAGCCCCAGCATTTT.

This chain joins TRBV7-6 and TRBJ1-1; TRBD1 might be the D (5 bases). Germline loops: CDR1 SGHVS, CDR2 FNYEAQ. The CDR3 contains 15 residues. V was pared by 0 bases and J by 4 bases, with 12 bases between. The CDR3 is CASSLAEGRGTEAFF. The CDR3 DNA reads TGTGCCAGCAGCTTAGCGGAGGGACGGGGCACTGAAGCTTTCTTT.

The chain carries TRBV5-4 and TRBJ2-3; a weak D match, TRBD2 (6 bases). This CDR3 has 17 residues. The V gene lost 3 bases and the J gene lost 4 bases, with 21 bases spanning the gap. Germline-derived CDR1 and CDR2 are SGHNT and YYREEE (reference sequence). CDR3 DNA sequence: TGTGCCAGCAGCTGGGGACTTCTAGGGACTCCAGCAGATACGCAGTATTTT. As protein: CASSWGLLGTPADTQYF.

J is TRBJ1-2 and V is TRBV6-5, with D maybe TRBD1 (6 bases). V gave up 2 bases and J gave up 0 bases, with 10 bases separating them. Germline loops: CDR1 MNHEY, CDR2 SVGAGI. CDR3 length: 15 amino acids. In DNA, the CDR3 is TGTGCCAGCAGTTACGGACAGCTAGCTAACTATGGCTACACCTTC. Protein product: CASSYGQLANYGYTF.

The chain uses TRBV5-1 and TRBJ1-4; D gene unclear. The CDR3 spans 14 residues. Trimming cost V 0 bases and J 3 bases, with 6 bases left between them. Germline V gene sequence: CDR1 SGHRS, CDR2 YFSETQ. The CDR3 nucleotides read TGCGCCAGCAGCTTGGGTTCGGCTAATGAAAAACTGTTTTTT. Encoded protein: CASSLGSANEKLFF.

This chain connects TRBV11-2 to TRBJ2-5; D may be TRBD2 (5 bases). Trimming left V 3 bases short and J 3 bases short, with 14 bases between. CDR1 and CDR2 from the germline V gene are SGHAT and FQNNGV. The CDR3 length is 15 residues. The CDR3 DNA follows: TGTGCCAGCAGCTTGGTTTTCGGGGTTAAAGAGACCCAGTACTTC. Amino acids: CASSLVFGVKETQYF.

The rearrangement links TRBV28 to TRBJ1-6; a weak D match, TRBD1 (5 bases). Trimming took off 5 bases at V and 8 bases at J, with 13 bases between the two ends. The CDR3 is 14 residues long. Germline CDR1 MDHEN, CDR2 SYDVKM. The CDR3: CASSLTVAHSPLHF. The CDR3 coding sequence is TGTGCCAGCAGTCTGACAGTCGCCCATTCACCCCTCCACTTT.

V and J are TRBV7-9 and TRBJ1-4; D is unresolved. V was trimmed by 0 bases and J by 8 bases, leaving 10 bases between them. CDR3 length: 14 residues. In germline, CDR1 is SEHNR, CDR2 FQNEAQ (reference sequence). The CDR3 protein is CASSLALGSEKLFF. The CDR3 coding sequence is TGTGCCAGCAGCTTAGCGCTAGGATCCGAAAAACTGTTTTTT.

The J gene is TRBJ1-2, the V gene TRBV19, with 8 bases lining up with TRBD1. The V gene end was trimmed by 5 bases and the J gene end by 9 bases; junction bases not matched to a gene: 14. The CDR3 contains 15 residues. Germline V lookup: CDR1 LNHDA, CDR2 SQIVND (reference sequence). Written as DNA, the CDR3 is TGTGCCAGTAGTCCCACCAGGGGGCCCCACGCTCGCTACACCTTC. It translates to CASSPTRGPHARYTF.

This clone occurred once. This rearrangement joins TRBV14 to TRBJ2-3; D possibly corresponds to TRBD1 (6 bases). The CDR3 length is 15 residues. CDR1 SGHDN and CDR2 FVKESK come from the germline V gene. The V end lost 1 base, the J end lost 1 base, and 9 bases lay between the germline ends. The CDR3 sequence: CASSQGWTGTDTQYF. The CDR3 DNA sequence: TGTGCCAGCAGCCAAGGGTGGACAGGCACAGATACGCAGTATTTT.

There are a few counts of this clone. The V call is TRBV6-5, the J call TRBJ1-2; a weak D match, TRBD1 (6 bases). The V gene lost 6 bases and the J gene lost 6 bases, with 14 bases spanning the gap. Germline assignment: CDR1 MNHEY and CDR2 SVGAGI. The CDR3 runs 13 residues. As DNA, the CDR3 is TGTGCCAGCAGGGTCACAGGGAATCATGGCTACACCTTC. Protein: CASRVTGNHGYTF.

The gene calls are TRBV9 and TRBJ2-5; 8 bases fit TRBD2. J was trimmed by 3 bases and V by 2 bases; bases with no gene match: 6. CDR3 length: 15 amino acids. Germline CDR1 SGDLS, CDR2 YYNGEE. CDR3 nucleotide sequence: TGTGCCAGCAGCGTTTATAGCGGGGTTAAAGAGACCCAGTACTTC. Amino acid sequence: CASSVYSGVKETQYF.

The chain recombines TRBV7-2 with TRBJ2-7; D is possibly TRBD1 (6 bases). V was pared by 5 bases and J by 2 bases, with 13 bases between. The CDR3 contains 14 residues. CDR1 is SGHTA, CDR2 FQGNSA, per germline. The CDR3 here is CASSPYRETYEQYF. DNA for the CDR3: TGTGCCAGCAGCCCATACAGGGAAACCTACGAGCAGTACTTC. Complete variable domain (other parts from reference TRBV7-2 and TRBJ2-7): GAGVSQSPSNKVTEKGKDVELRCDPISGHTALYWYRQSLGQGLEFLIYFQGNSAPDKSGLPSDRFSAERTGGSVSTLTIQRTQQEDSAVYLCASSPYRETYEQYFGPGTRLTVT.

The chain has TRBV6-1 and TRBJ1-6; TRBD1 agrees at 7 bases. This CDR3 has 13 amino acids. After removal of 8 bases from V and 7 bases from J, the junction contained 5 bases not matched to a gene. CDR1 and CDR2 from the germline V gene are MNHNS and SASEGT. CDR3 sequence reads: CASLVQGNSPLHF. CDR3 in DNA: TGTGCCAGCTTGGTACAGGGGAATTCACCCCTCCACTTT.

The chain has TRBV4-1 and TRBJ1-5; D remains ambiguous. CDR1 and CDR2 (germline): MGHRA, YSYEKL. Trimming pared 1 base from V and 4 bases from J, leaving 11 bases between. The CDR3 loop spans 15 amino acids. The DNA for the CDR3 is TGCGCCAGCAGCCAAGTGGCGAGGGAGAATCAGCCCCAGCATTTT. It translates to CASSQVARENQPQHF.

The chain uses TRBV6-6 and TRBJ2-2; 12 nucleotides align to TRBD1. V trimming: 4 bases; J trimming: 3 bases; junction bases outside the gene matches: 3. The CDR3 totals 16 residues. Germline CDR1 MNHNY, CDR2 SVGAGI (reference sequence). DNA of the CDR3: TGTGCCAGCAGTTCGGGACAGGGGGCGCACACCGGGGAGCTGTTTTTT. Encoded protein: CASSSGQGAHTGELFF.

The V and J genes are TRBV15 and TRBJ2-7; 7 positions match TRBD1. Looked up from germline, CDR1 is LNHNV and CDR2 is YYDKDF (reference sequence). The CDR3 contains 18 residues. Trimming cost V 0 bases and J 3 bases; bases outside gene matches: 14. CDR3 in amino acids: CATSRDPPRGTADYEQYF. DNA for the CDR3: TGTGCCACCAGCAGAGACCCCCCGAGGGGGACAGCAGACTACGAGCAGTACTTC. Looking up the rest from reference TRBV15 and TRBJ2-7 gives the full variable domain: DAMVIQNPRYQVTQFGKPVTLSCSQTLNHNVMYWYQQKSSQAPKLLFHYYDKDFNNEADTPDNFQSRRPNTSFCFLDIRSPGLGDTAMYLCATSRDPPRGTADYEQYFGPGTRLTVT.